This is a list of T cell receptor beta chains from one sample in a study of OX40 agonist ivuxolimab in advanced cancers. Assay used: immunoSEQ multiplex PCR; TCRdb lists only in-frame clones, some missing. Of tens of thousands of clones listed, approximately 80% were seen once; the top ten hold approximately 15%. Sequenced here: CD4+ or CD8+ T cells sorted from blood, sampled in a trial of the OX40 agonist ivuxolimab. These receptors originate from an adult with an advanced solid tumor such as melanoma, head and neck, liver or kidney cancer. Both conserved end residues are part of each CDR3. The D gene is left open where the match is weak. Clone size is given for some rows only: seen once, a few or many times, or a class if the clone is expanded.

CASSPLGTEAFF	TGTGCCAGCAGCCCCCTGGGCACTGAAGCTTTCTTT	NA	TRBJ1-1	TRBV5-8	NA
CASSSDREKLFF	TGTGCCAGCTCATCGGACAGAGAAAAACTGTTTTTT	NA	TRBJ1-4	TRBV18	NA
CASSYNSATNEKLFF	TGTGCCAGCAGTTATAACAGCGCAACTAATGAAAAACTGTTTTTT	NA	TRBJ1-4	TRBV6-5	NA
CASSSDRGLRSQYF	TGTGCCAGCAGCTCGGACAGGGGTCTGCGCTCACAGTACTTC	TRBD1	TRBJ2-7	TRBV7-9	NA
CASSGQGVGSINEQYF	TGCGCCAGCAGCGGACAGGGTGTCGGGAGTATTAACGAGCAGTACTTC	TRBD1	TRBJ2-7	TRBV10-1	NA
CASRGGTGANVLTF	TGTGCCAGCAGAGGGGGAACAGGGGCCAACGTCCTGACTTTC	NA	TRBJ2-6	TRBV28	NA
CASSPGGQLSRQFF	TGTGCCAGCAGCCCGGGGGGGCAACTCTCCCGGCAGTTCTTC	TRBD2	TRBJ2-1	TRBV7-2	NA
CATSRAGGTNYGYTF	TGTGCCACCAGCAGAGCTGGCGGGACGAACTATGGCTACACCTTC	NA	TRBJ1-2	TRBV15	NA
CASSRDSPRETQYF	TGTGCCAGCAGCCGGGACTCACCCCGGGAGACCCAGTACTTC	NA	TRBJ2-5	TRBV9	NA
CASSRQKGSSYNEQFF	TGTGCCAGCAGTCGCCAGAAGGGCAGCTCCTACAATGAGCAGTTCTTC	NA	TRBJ2-1	TRBV2	NA
CASSPGNPPSATQYF	TGTGCCAGCAGCCCTGGGAACCCCCCTTCCGCCACGCAGTATTTT	NA	TRBJ2-3	TRBV5-4	NA
CASSLSNEKLFF	TGTGCCAGCTCCCTATCGAATGAAAAACTGTTTTTT	NA	TRBJ1-4	TRBV18	NA
CASSLQEVTRNEQFF	TGTGCCAGTAGCCTTCAAGAAGTGACCAGGAATGAGCAGTTCTTC	NA	TRBJ2-1	TRBV19	NA
CASSQGQGNQPQHF	TGCGCCAGCAGCCAAGGACAGGGAAATCAGCCCCAGCATTTT	TRBD1	TRBJ1-5	TRBV4-1	NA
CASYPGTPSGTDTQYF	TGCGCCAGCTACCCCGGGACCCCCAGCGGTACAGATACGCAGTATTTT	NA	TRBJ2-3	TRBV5-1	NA
CATRQGAFGNTIYF	TGTGCCACCCGTCAGGGGGCCTTCGGAAACACCATATATTTT	TRBD1	TRBJ1-3	TRBV10-3	NA
CASSHTLTRGKETQYF	TGCGCCAGCAGCCATACTCTGACACGAGGCAAAGAGACCCAGTACTTC	NA	TRBJ2-5	TRBV4-1	once
CASSLVGSSPWDEQFF	TGTGCCAGCAGCTTAGTCGGCAGCTCCCCGTGGGATGAGCAGTTCTTC	NA	TRBJ2-1	TRBV11-2	NA
CASSFQQGLRNTEAFF	TGTGCCAGCAGCTTTCAACAGGGGCTGAGGAACACTGAAGCTTTCTTT	TRBD1	TRBJ1-1	TRBV5-5	medium-sized
CASSTFWTSGLLNSYNSPLHF	TGTGCCAGCAGTACCTTCTGGACATCTGGGCTGCTAAACTCCTATAATTCACCCCTCCACTTT	NA	TRBJ1-6	TRBV27	NA
CASSSAGTGYFYEQYF	TGTGCCAGCAGTTCTGCCGGGACAGGGTATTTCTACGAGCAGTACTTC	TRBD1	TRBJ2-7	TRBV28	NA
CASAGDRQNSPLHF	TGTGCCAGCGCTGGGGACAGGCAGAATTCACCCCTCCACTTT	TRBD1	TRBJ1-6	TRBV18	NA
CASSPRTSGNGELFF	TGTGCCAGCAGTCCAAGGACTAGCGGTAACGGGGAGCTGTTTTTT	TRBD2	TRBJ2-2	TRBV25-1	NA
CASSLGFGQGYEQYF	TGTGCCAGCAGTTTAGGTTTTGGGCAGGGGTACGAGCAGTACTTC	NA	TRBJ2-7	TRBV27	NA
CASSVEDSGETGELFF	TGTGCCAGCAGCGTGGAGGATTCGGGCGAAACCGGGGAGCTGTTTTTT	NA	TRBJ2-2	TRBV5-6	few
CASSLGSLAGEYEQYF	TGTGCCAGCAGCTTAGGCTCCCTAGCGGGAGAGTACGAGCAGTACTTC	TRBD2	TRBJ2-7	TRBV11-2	NA
CASSLGGMNTEAFF	TGCGCCAGCAGCTTGGGGGGCATGAACACTGAAGCTTTCTTT	NA	TRBJ1-1	TRBV5-1	NA
CASSIGDSLNGYTF	TGTGCCAGTAGTATAGGGGACTCCTTGAATGGCTACACCTTC	NA	TRBJ1-2	TRBV19	few
CASSEGGQQRDTF	TGTGCCAGCAGTGAAGGGGGACAGCAAAGGGACACCTTC	TRBD1	TRBJ1-2	TRBV2	NA
CASRTGASSNQPQHF	TGTGCCAGCAGAACAGGGGCCTCTAGCAATCAGCCCCAGCATTTT	TRBD1	TRBJ1-5	TRBV2	few
CASSPFGSGPQGYEQYF	TGTGCCAGCAGTCCGTTTGGATCGGGGCCCCAAGGATACGAGCAGTACTTC	NA	TRBJ2-7	TRBV27	NA
CAWRDPWGNQPQHF	TGTGCCTGGAGGGACCCTTGGGGCAATCAGCCCCAGCATTTT	NA	TRBJ1-5	TRBV30	NA